This passage covers 11 T cell receptor beta chains from one sample sequenced in a study of glioma-infiltrating T cells. The iRepertoire nested amplicon-rescue multiplex PCR amplified TCR alpha and beta CDR3s from RNA. TCRdb re-derived calls from the multiplex PCR reads in MiXCR, one entry per CDR3 protein. The data show about 110,000 distinct CDR3 sequences, less than 30% seen once. The sequenced sample consisted of glioma tissue, nonneoplastic brain tissue, or PBMCs (not recorded which). Every receptor here comes from a human donor with low-grade glioma or glioblastoma, undergoing nonglioma brain surgery, or in good health (not recorded which).

This clonotype was detected ten times or more. This chain links TRBV6-1 with TRBJ2-5; perhaps TRBD2 as D (5 bases). CDR3 length: 13 residues. With 5 bases removed from V and 1 base from J, the gap between germline ends came to 8 bases. CDR1 and CDR2 (germline): MNHNS, SASEGT. CDR3 in DNA: TGTGCCAGCAGTCGCACTAGCCAAGAGACCCAGTACTTC. The encoded protein is CASSRTSQETQYF.

This clonotype was picked up many times. This chain connects TRBV7-2 to TRBJ2-3; D uncertain. This CDR3 has 15 amino acids. The V gene lost 5 bases and the J gene lost 2 bases, with 14 bases spanning the gap. CDR1 and CDR2 (germline): SGHTA, FQGNSA. CDR3 nucleotides: TGTGCCAGCAGCACCTCGCCGGGTTTCACAGATACGCAGTATTTT. It codes for CASSTSPGFTDTQYF. Full variable domain (missing parts from reference TRBV7-2 and TRBJ2-3): GAGVSQSPSNKVTEKGKDVELRCDPISGHTALYWYRQSLGQGLEFLIYFQGNSAPDKSGLPSDRFSAERTGGSVSTLTIQRTQQEDSAVYLCASSTSPGFTDTQYFGPGTRLTVL.

This clonotype appeared once. The junction differs from germline at one of its ends, possibly a read error. The J gene is TRBJ2-3, the V gene TRBV6-2 or TRBV6-3, with D unclear. Germline V CDR1 and CDR2: MNHEY, SVGEGT. The CDR3 sequence is 14 residues long. CDR3 sequence: CASSSPGSTDAQYF. CDR3 coding DNA: TGTGCCAGCAGTTCCCCAGGCAGTACAGATGCGCAGTATTTT.

This clonotype has only one observation. Compared with germline, one end of the junction differs, possibly owing to a read error. The CDR3 nucleotides are TGTGCCAGCAAAACTAGCGGGGCCCAGAACACGCAGTACTTT. It yields the protein CASKTSGAQNTQYF. This chain connects TRBV6-2 or TRBV6-3 to TRBJ2-3; 10 nucleotides match TRBD2. From germline, CDR1 is MNHEY and CDR2 SVGEGT. CDR3 length equals 14 residues.

As for this clonotype: In this CDR3 the conserved last residue, phenylalanine or tryptophan, is missing, so a read error is likely. This rearrangement joins TRBV6-2 or TRBV6-3 to TRBJ2-1; possible D gene TRBD1, 6 bases. The J call may be mistaken, given a closer DNA end match to TRBJ2-5. Looked up from germline, CDR1 is MNHEY and CDR2 is SVGEGT. CDR3 length: 12 amino acids. In DNA form, the CDR3 reads TGTACCAGCAGGGGCTCGGGGGAGACCCAGTACTGC. Amino acids: CTSRGSGETQYC.

This clonotype was recorded a few times. The chain combines TRBV5-6 with TRBJ1-5, with D possibly matching TRBD1 (5 bases). The CDR3 runs to 15 residues. V lost 0 bases and J 3 bases, leaving 10 bases between the germline ends. Germline assignment: CDR1 SGHDT and CDR2 YYEEEE. In nucleotides, the CDR3 is TGTGCCAGCAGCTTGGCGGAGGGGATCAATCAGCCCCAGCATTTT. Translation gives CASSLAEGINQPQHF.

To note about this clonotype: A read error is possible here, since a much larger clone lies one base away. The rearrangement joins TRBV7-2 to TRBJ1-3; D is unresolved. CDR3 length equals 14 residues. Germline V CDR1 and CDR2: SGHTA, FQGNSA. In DNA, the CDR3 is TGTGCCAGCAGCGGACGAAGCTCTAGAAACACCATATATTTT. Translation gives CASSGRSSRNTIYF.

At least ten counts were recorded for this clonotype. The rearrangement links TRBV28 to TRBJ2-3; 8 bases map to TRBD2. The ends lost 3 bases at V and 3 bases at J; junction bases unmatched: 11. Germline CDR1 reads MDHEN; CDR2 reads SYDVKM. The CDR3 is 17 amino acids. The CDR3 sequence: CASSFSPPSGPTDTQYF. Here the CDR3 DNA reads TGTGCCAGCAGTTTTAGCCCACCTAGCGGGCCGACAGATACGCAGTATTTT.

This clonotype occurred a few times. V is TRBV12-3 or TRBV12-4 and J is TRBJ2-1; no reliable D call. This CDR3 region has 12 residues. Trimming shortened V by 1 base and J by 10 bases, and 8 bases separated the two germline ends. CDR3 sequence (DNA): TGTGCCAGCAGTTTAGGGTTTAGAGAGCAGTTCTTC. It translates to CASSLGFREQFF.

This clonotype was observed at least ten times. The chain employs TRBV6-1 and TRBJ2-7; possible D gene TRBD2, 5 bases. Germline V gene lookup returns CDR1 MNHNS and CDR2 SASEGT. There are 15 residues in the CDR3. Trimming cost V 4 bases and J 7 bases, with 20 bases left between them. CDR3: CASSGFLGDFLEQYF. CDR3 DNA sequence: TGTGCCAGCAGTGGTTTCCTCGGGGATTTTTTGGAGCAGTACTTC.

The chain has TRBV6-2 or TRBV6-3 and TRBJ2-1, with 11 bases matching TRBD2. The J segment lost 6 bases and the V segment lost 6 bases, leaving 7 bases of the junction unmatched. The CDR3 sequence is 15 residues long. Germline CDR1 MNHEY, CDR2 SVGEGT. The CDR3, as DNA: TGTGCCAGCAGCTCCCTAGCGGGAGGCCCCAATGAGCAGTTCTTC. It is translated as CASSSLAGGPNEQFF.